This section outlines one T cell receptor (beta chain) sequence together with its context. This sample was included in a study of graft-versus-host responses after intestinal transplantation. Study details: The whole recipient group had anti-thymocyte globulin induction followed by tacrolimus and steroids for 2 to 3 years.

V was pared by 5 bases and J by 3 bases, with 6 bases of the junction left unmatched. The CDR3 loop spans 15 amino acids. CDR1 and CDR2 from the germline V gene are LNHDA and SQIVND (reference sequence). Method: immunoSEQ multiplex PCR; TCRdb's copy keeps in-frame clones and lacks some. The table records almost 55,000 clones, roughly nine tenths of them present only once. This receptor was taken from a human patient who received an intestinal transplant, so some T cells may come from the graft donor. The sample was PBMCs, taken roughly 660 days after intestinal transplant. This chain uses TRBV19 with TRBJ1-4; 7 bases map to TRBD1. CDR3 sequence reads: CASSVRDRANEKLFF. CDR3 DNA: TGTGCCAGTAGTGTCCGGGACAGAGCTAATGAAAAACTGTTTTTT.